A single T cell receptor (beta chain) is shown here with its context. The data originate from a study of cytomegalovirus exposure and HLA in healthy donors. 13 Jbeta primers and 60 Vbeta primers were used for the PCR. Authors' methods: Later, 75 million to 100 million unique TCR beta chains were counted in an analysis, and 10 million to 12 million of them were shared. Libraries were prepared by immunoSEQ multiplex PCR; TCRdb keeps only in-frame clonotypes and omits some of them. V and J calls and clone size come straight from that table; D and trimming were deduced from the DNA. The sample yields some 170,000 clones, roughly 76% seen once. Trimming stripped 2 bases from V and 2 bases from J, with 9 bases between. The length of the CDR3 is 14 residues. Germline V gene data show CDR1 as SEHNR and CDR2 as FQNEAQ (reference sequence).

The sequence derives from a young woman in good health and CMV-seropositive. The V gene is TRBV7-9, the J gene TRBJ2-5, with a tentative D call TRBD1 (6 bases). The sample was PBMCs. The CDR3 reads CASSLRQEQETQYF. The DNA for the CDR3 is TGTGCCAGCAGCTTACGACAGGAGCAAGAGACCCAGTACTTC.